This T cell receptor beta chain emerged from a study of CD8 T cell repertoires and HIV-1 epitope variants. On the study more broadly: Twenty-five autologous and known Gag and Nef epitope variant peptides each stimulated T cells separately. Cultures ran around nine days, with IL-2, IL-7 and IL-15 added on days 3 and 7.

Assay used: immunoSEQ multiplex PCR; TCRdb lists only in-frame clones, some missing. The table has some 4,900 clones, approximately 72% seen once. CDR3 length: 20 residues. Germline CDR1 is LNHDA and CDR2 is SQIVND (reference sequence). V lost 7 bases, J lost 6 bases, and 26 bases stayed unmatched. Comment on this clone: The antigen is not known.

The chain carries TRBV19 and TRBJ2-3, with 9 bases lining up with TRBD2. This TCR was sampled from a male donor with HIV. What was sequenced was cultured CD8+ T cells derived from PBMCs. In nucleotides, the CDR3 is TGTGCCAGTATCCCGGACAGGTTGAGCAGCGGGAGGCCTGTATATGATACGCAGTATTTT. Protein product: CASIPDRLSSGRPVYDTQYF.